These T cell receptor beta chains were read from a single sample in a study of siplizumab effects on memory and regulatory T cells. TCRdb's table, derived via immunoSEQ multiplex PCR, lists solely in-frame clones and lacks some. The table shows about 110,000 clones, with 92% occurring only once. The sequenced material came from Tregs sorted from blood. Receptor source: a human donor in good health. CDR3s include the opening cysteine and the closing phenylalanine or tryptophan. The order of the fields is CDR3 protein, CDR3 DNA, clone size, V gene, D gene, J gene. A D gene is named only where the DNA matches it firmly. Some rows mark clone size as missing; the rest say once, few, many or name a class of expanded clone.

CDR3aa: CASLDRSSYNSPLHF; CDR3nt: TGTGCCAGCCTTGACCGGAGCTCCTATAATTCACCCCTCCACTTT; abundance: once; v_gene: TRBV6-5; d_gene: .; j_gene: TRBJ1-6
CDR3aa: CASSFGATYNEQFF; CDR3nt: TGCGCCAGCAGCTTCGGGGCCACTTACAATGAGCAGTTCTTC; abundance: .; v_gene: TRBV5-1; d_gene: .; j_gene: TRBJ2-1
CDR3aa: CASSLSGKGYNEQFF; CDR3nt: TGCGCCAGCAGCTTGTCCGGAAAAGGGTACAATGAGCAGTTCTTC; abundance: .; v_gene: TRBV5-1; d_gene: .; j_gene: TRBJ2-1
CDR3aa: CASSFTGSPENTIYF; CDR3nt: TGCGCCAGCAGCTTCACAGGGAGCCCGGAGAACACCATATATTTT; abundance: .; v_gene: TRBV5-1; d_gene: .; j_gene: TRBJ1-3
CDR3aa: CASSRTGTGVYEQYF; CDR3nt: TGTGCCAGCAGTCGGACCGGGACAGGGGTGTACGAGCAGTACTTC; abundance: .; v_gene: TRBV27; d_gene: TRBD1; j_gene: TRBJ2-7
CDR3aa: CASSLTDTQYF; CDR3nt: TGTGCCAGTAGCCTGACAGATACGCAGTATTTT; abundance: .; v_gene: TRBV19; d_gene: .; j_gene: TRBJ2-3
CDR3aa: CASSLTRGNTEAFF; CDR3nt: TGTGCCAGCAGCTTAACCAGGGGGAACACTGAAGCTTTCTTT; abundance: .; v_gene: TRBV7-3; d_gene: .; j_gene: TRBJ1-1
CDR3aa: CASSPPSDGELFF; CDR3nt: TGTGCCAGCTCACCACCCAGTGACGGGGAGCTGTTTTTT; abundance: .; v_gene: TRBV18; d_gene: .; j_gene: TRBJ2-2
CDR3aa: CASSVQGWGLNTEAFF; CDR3nt: TGTGCCAGTAGTGTGCAGGGGTGGGGGCTGAACACTGAAGCTTTCTTT; abundance: .; v_gene: TRBV19; d_gene: .; j_gene: TRBJ1-1
CDR3aa: CASSLTGTGNTGELFF; CDR3nt: TGTGCCAGCAGCTTGACCGGGACAGGGAACACCGGGGAGCTGTTTTTT; abundance: .; v_gene: TRBV5-6; d_gene: TRBD1; j_gene: TRBJ2-2
CDR3aa: CASSTLYDRVTGGELFF; CDR3nt: TGTGCCAGTAGTACCCTCTATGACAGGGTAACGGGCGGGGAGCTGTTTTTT; abundance: .; v_gene: TRBV19; d_gene: TRBD1; j_gene: TRBJ2-2
CDR3aa: CASSSGPSLGYTF; CDR3nt: TGTGCCAGCAGCTCCGGGCCCTCCCTGGGCTACACCTTC; abundance: .; v_gene: TRBV6-1; d_gene: .; j_gene: TRBJ1-2
CDR3aa: CASSRTSYGYTF; CDR3nt: TGTGCCAGCAGTCGGACATCCTATGGCTACACCTTC; abundance: .; v_gene: TRBV11-2; d_gene: .; j_gene: TRBJ1-2
CDR3aa: CASSLVFQETQYF; CDR3nt: TGTGCCAGCAGCTTAGTATTTCAAGAGACCCAGTACTTC; abundance: .; v_gene: TRBV7-6; d_gene: .; j_gene: TRBJ2-5
CDR3aa: CASMRGNTGELFF; CDR3nt: TGTGCCAGCATGCGGGGGAACACCGGGGAGCTGTTTTTT; abundance: .; v_gene: TRBV6-5; d_gene: .; j_gene: TRBJ2-2
CDR3aa: CATSRDPGFNQPQHF; CDR3nt: TGTGCCACCAGCAGAGATCCGGGGTTCAATCAGCCCCAGCATTTT; abundance: .; v_gene: TRBV15; d_gene: .; j_gene: TRBJ1-5
CDR3aa: CAWKGGLGNTIYF; CDR3nt: TGTGCCTGGAAGGGGGGGCTCGGAAACACCATATATTTT; abundance: .; v_gene: TRBV30; d_gene: .; j_gene: TRBJ1-3
CDR3aa: CASSEAASGLGGYTF; CDR3nt: TGTGCCAGCAGTGAAGCAGCGTCGGGGTTGGGTGGCTACACCTTC; abundance: once; v_gene: TRBV6-1; d_gene: .; j_gene: TRBJ1-2
CDR3aa: CASSLGQALNYGYTF; CDR3nt: TGCGCCAGCAGCTTGGGACAGGCTTTAAACTATGGCTACACCTTC; abundance: .; v_gene: TRBV5-1; d_gene: .; j_gene: TRBJ1-2
CDR3aa: CASSLGQSDEQYF; CDR3nt: TGTGCCAGCAGCTTGGGCCAGTCTGACGAGCAGTACTTC; abundance: .; v_gene: TRBV5-6; d_gene: .; j_gene: TRBJ2-7
CDR3aa: CSVVTWGLNIQYF; CDR3nt: TGCAGCGTCGTGACATGGGGTCTCAACATTCAGTACTTC; abundance: .; v_gene: TRBV29-1; d_gene: .; j_gene: TRBJ2-4
CDR3aa: CASSLAGSGNTIYF; CDR3nt: TGTGCCAGCAGCTTGGCGGGCTCTGGAAACACCATATATTTT; abundance: once; v_gene: TRBV7-9; d_gene: .; j_gene: TRBJ1-3
CDR3aa: CASSPDRVEGYTF; CDR3nt: TGTGCCAGCTCACCCGACAGGGTTGAAGGCTACACCTTC; abundance: .; v_gene: TRBV18; d_gene: TRBD1; j_gene: TRBJ1-2
CDR3aa: CASSLAPGSYNEQFF; CDR3nt: TGTGCCAGCAGCTTGGCCCCCGGCTCCTACAATGAGCAGTTCTTC; abundance: .; v_gene: TRBV5-5; d_gene: .; j_gene: TRBJ2-1
CDR3aa: CASSLDTGAEAFF; CDR3nt: TGCGCCAGCAGTTTGGACACTGGCGCTGAAGCTTTCTTT; abundance: once; v_gene: TRBV5-1; d_gene: .; j_gene: TRBJ1-1
CDR3aa: CTGRVNTGELFF; CDR3nt: TGCACCGGCAGAGTAAACACCGGGGAGCTGTTTTTT; abundance: .; v_gene: TRBV29-1; d_gene: .; j_gene: TRBJ2-2
CDR3aa: CASAPGGSYEQYF; CDR3nt: TGTGCCAGCGCCCCCGGGGGTTCCTACGAGCAGTACTTC; abundance: .; v_gene: TRBV18; d_gene: .; j_gene: TRBJ2-7
CDR3aa: CSIRSSGWTEAFF; CDR3nt: TGCAGCATAAGATCGAGTGGGTGGACTGAAGCTTTCTTT; abundance: .; v_gene: TRBV29-1; d_gene: .; j_gene: TRBJ1-1
CDR3aa: CASSGGQGYTEAFF; CDR3nt: TGCGCCAGCAGCGGGGGACAGGGGTACACTGAAGCTTTCTTT; abundance: .; v_gene: TRBV5-1; d_gene: TRBD1; j_gene: TRBJ1-1
CDR3aa: CASSLATGGSYEQYF; CDR3nt: TGTGCCAGCAGCTTAGCGACAGGGGGCTCCTACGAGCAGTACTTC; abundance: .; v_gene: TRBV7-8; d_gene: TRBD1; j_gene: TRBJ2-7
CDR3aa: CSVEDPGQWVTYGYTF; CDR3nt: TGCAGCGTTGAAGATCCGGGACAATGGGTGACTTATGGCTACACCTTC; abundance: .; v_gene: TRBV29-1; d_gene: .; j_gene: TRBJ1-2
CDR3aa: CASSSAPYSNQPQHF; CDR3nt: TGTGCCAGCAGCTCGGCCCCATATAGCAATCAGCCCCAGCATTTT; abundance: .; v_gene: TRBV5-4; d_gene: .; j_gene: TRBJ1-5
CDR3aa: CASSPIGSTAQPQHF; CDR3nt: TGTGCCAGCAGTCCGATAGGTAGTACGGCTCAGCCCCAGCATTTT; abundance: .; v_gene: TRBV7-9; d_gene: .; j_gene: TRBJ1-5
CDR3aa: CASTGRVASYEQYF; CDR3nt: TGTGCCAGCACGGGGAGGGTGGCTTCCTACGAGCAGTACTTC; abundance: .; v_gene: TRBV6-6; d_gene: TRBD2; j_gene: TRBJ2-7
CDR3aa: CASSIGLPEAFF; CDR3nt: TGTGCCAGTAGTATTGGGTTACCTGAAGCTTTCTTT; abundance: few; v_gene: TRBV19; d_gene: .; j_gene: TRBJ1-1
CDR3aa: CASSGTGFGLGANVLTF; CDR3nt: TGTGCCAGTAGTGGAACAGGGTTTGGCCTTGGGGCCAACGTCCTGACTTTC; abundance: .; v_gene: TRBV19; d_gene: .; j_gene: TRBJ2-6
CDR3aa: CASSIGATYEQYF; CDR3nt: TGTGCCAGTAGTATAGGGGCAACCTACGAGCAGTACTTC; abundance: .; v_gene: TRBV19; d_gene: .; j_gene: TRBJ2-7
CDR3aa: CASTPRAGGRDTQYF; CDR3nt: TGTGCCAGCACCCCCCGGGCCGGCGGGAGAGATACGCAGTATTTT; abundance: .; v_gene: TRBV2; d_gene: TRBD2; j_gene: TRBJ2-3
CDR3aa: CASSFLPGSRRDEQFF; CDR3nt: TGTGCCAGCAGCTTCCTCCCGGGCTCCCGAAGGGATGAGCAGTTCTTC; abundance: .; v_gene: TRBV13; d_gene: .; j_gene: TRBJ2-1
CDR3aa: CASSQGQGSGANVLTF; CDR3nt: TGCGCCAGCAGCCAAGGCCAGGGCTCTGGGGCCAACGTCCTGACTTTC; abundance: .; v_gene: TRBV4-1; d_gene: .; j_gene: TRBJ2-6
CDR3aa: CASRQRETQYF; CDR3nt: TGTGCCAGCAGGCAACGGGAGACCCAGTACTTC; abundance: .; v_gene: TRBV2; d_gene: .; j_gene: TRBJ2-5
CDR3aa: CASSLAGTANYGYTF; CDR3nt: TGTGCCAGCAGCTTGGCCGGGACAGCTAACTATGGCTACACCTTC; abundance: .; v_gene: TRBV5-6; d_gene: TRBD1; j_gene: TRBJ1-2
CDR3aa: CASSLVGSSGGELFF; CDR3nt: TGTGCCAGCAGCTTGGTGGGCAGCTCTGGTGGGGAGCTGTTTTTT; abundance: .; v_gene: TRBV5-6; d_gene: .; j_gene: TRBJ2-2
CDR3aa: CATHLGGFTGELFF; CDR3nt: TGTGCCACGCACCTCGGGGGCTTCACCGGGGAGCTGTTTTTT; abundance: .; v_gene: TRBV6-5; d_gene: .; j_gene: TRBJ2-2
CDR3aa: CASSPERQYGSPLHF; CDR3nt: TGTGCCAGCAGTCCTGAAAGACAGTATGGTTCACCCCTCCACTTT; abundance: few; v_gene: TRBV6-4; d_gene: .; j_gene: TRBJ1-6
CDR3aa: CASSDLAGGHEQYF; CDR3nt: TGTGCCAGCAGTGACCTAGCGGGGGGACACGAGCAGTACTTC; abundance: .; v_gene: TRBV27; d_gene: TRBD2; j_gene: TRBJ2-7
CDR3aa: CASSFPSRARGYYGYTF; CDR3nt: TGTGCCAGCAGCTTCCCCTCCAGGGCACGAGGGTACTATGGCTACACCTTC; abundance: .; v_gene: TRBV5-5; d_gene: .; j_gene: TRBJ1-2
CDR3aa: CASSHGIGNTIYF; CDR3nt: TGCGCCAGCAGCCACGGGATAGGAAACACCATATATTTT; abundance: .; v_gene: TRBV5-1; d_gene: .; j_gene: TRBJ1-3
CDR3aa: CASSFTLGAYNEQFF; CDR3nt: TGTGCCAGCAGCTTCACTCTAGGGGCCTACAATGAGCAGTTCTTC; abundance: .; v_gene: TRBV7-8; d_gene: .; j_gene: TRBJ2-1
CDR3aa: CASSYGTAYGYTF; CDR3nt: TGCGCCAGCAGCTACGGGACGGCCTATGGCTACACCTTC; abundance: .; v_gene: TRBV5-1; d_gene: .; j_gene: TRBJ1-2
CDR3aa: CASSPRQGGMWGEMNTEAFF; CDR3nt: TGTGCCAGCTCACCAAGACAGGGAGGCATGTGGGGGGAAATGAACACTGAAGCTTTCTTT; abundance: .; v_gene: TRBV18; d_gene: TRBD1; j_gene: TRBJ1-1
CDR3aa: CATNSGVGPQHF; CDR3nt: TGTGCCACCAACTCAGGGGTCGGGCCCCAGCATTTT; abundance: few; v_gene: TRBV6-5; d_gene: .; j_gene: TRBJ1-5
CDR3aa: CASSGDTGGRMETQYF; CDR3nt: TGTGCCAGCAGTGGCGACACAGGGGGCCGGATGGAGACCCAGTACTTC; abundance: once; v_gene: TRBV6-4; d_gene: TRBD1; j_gene: TRBJ2-5
CDR3aa: CASSSSTDTQYF; CDR3nt: TGTGCCAGCAGCTCTAGCACAGATACGCAGTATTTT; abundance: once; v_gene: TRBV11-2; d_gene: .; j_gene: TRBJ2-3